This record concerns one T cell receptor (beta chain) sequence. The data originate from a study of control samples from healthy donors and cancer patients. Generated by immunoSEQ multiplex PCR, the TCRdb table keeps only in-frame clones and is missing some. This sample carries about 82,000 clones, roughly 90% of them seen once, and the ten largest clones take more than 7%. V was cut by 10 bases and J by 1 base, with 22 bases left in between. Germline V gene sequence: CDR1 LNHDA, CDR2 SQIVND (reference sequence). The CDR3 extends over 16 amino acids. The chain recombines TRBV19 with TRBJ2-5, with D perhaps assigned TRBD1 or TRBD2 (5 bases each). Source material: blood. The receptor comes from a man between 45 and 60 years old in good health. The CDR3 DNA reads TGTGCCACCCAAAGGGGTTCGGGGAGCTTCCAAGAGACCCAGTACTTC. It yields the protein CATQRGSGSFQETQYF.